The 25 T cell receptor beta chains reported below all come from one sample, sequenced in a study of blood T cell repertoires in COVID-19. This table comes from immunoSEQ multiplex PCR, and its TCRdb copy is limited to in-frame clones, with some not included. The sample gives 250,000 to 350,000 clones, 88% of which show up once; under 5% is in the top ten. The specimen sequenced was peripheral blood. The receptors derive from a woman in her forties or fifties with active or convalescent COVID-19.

CDR3 DNA sequence: TGTGCCAGCAGCACGGGACTAAATTTCAATGAGCAGTTCTTC. Encoded protein: CASSTGLNFNEQFF. V usage is TRBV7-2 and J usage is TRBJ2-1; 7 positions agree with TRBD2. The ends lost 5 bases at V and 6 bases at J; junction bases unmatched: 7. CDR3 length: 14 amino acids. Germline V gene lookup returns CDR1 SGHTA and CDR2 FQGNSA.

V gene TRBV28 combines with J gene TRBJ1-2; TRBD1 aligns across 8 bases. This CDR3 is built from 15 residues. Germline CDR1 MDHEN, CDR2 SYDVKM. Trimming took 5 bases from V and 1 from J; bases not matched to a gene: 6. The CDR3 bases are TGTGCCAGCAGTATTGGGACAGGAGGTAACTATGGCTACACCTTC. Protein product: CASSIGTGGNYGYTF.

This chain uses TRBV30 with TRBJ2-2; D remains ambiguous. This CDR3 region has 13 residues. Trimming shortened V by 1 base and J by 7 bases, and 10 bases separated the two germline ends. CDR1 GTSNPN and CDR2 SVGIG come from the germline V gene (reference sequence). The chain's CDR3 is CAWSAGRGGELFF. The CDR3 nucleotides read TGTGCCTGGAGTGCGGGTAGAGGCGGGGAGCTGTTTTTT.

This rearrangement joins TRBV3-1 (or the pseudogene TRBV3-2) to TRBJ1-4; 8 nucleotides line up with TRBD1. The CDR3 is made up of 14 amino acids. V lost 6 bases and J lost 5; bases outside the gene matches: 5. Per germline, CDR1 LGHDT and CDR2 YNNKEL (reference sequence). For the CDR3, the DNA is TGTGCCAGCAGAGAAAGGGACAGGAATGAAAAACTGTTTTTT. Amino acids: CASRERDRNEKLFF.

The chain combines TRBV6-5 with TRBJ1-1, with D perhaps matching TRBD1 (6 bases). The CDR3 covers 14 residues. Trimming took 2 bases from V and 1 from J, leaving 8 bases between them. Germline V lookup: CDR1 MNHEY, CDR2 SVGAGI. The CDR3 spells CASSYLDRNTEAFF. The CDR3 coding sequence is TGTGCCAGCAGTTACCTGGACAGGAACACTGAAGCTTTCTTT.

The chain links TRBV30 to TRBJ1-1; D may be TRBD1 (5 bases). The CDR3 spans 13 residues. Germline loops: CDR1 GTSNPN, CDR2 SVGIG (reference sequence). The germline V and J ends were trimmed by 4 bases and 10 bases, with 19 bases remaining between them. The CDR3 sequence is CAWMVVSGGIAFF. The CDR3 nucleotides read TGTGCCTGGATGGTAGTCAGCGGGGGTATAGCTTTCTTT.

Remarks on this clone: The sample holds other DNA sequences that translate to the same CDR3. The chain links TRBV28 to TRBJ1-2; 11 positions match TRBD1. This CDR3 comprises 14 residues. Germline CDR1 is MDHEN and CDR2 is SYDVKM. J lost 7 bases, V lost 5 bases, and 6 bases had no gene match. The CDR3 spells CASSLGGQGGGYTF. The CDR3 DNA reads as TGTGCCAGCAGTCTTGGGGGACAGGGGGGTGGCTACACCTTC.

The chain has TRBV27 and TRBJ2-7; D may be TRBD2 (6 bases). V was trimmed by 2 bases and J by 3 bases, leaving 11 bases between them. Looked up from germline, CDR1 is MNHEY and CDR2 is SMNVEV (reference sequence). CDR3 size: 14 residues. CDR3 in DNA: TGTGCCAGCAGTTTACGAGGCGGGGACTACGAGCAGTACTTC. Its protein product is CASSLRGGDYEQYF.

The DNA for the CDR3 is TGTGCCAGCAGTTTAAGGTGGGCTCGTCCCGATACGCAGTATTTT. Amino acid sequence: CASSLRWARPDTQYF. This chain connects TRBV28 to TRBJ2-3; D is unclear. V lost 2 bases and J lost 6, with 15 bases in between. The V gene's germline CDR1 is MDHEN and CDR2 SYDVKM. The CDR3 covers 15 residues.

CDR3 in amino acids: CASSQLTGLTEAFF. The CDR3, as DNA: TGCGCCAGCAGCCAACTGACAGGGTTGACTGAAGCTTTCTTT. This chain connects TRBV4-1 to TRBJ1-1; 7 positions agree with TRBD1. Germline assignment: CDR1 MGHRA and CDR2 YSYEKL. With 2 bases clipped from V and 5 bases from J, the junction kept 5 bases outside the gene matches. The CDR3 totals 14 residues.

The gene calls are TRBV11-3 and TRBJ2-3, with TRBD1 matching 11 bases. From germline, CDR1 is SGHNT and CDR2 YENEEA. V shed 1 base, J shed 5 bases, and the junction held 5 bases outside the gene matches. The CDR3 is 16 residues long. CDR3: CASSLGTGGLGDTQYF. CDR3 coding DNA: TGTGCCAGCAGCTTAGGGACAGGGGGCTTAGGAGATACGCAGTATTTT.

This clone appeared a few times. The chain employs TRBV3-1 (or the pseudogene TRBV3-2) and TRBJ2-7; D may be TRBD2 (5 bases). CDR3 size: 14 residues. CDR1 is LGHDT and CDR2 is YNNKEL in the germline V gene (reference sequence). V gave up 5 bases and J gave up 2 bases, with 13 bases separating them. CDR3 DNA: TGTGCCAGCAGCGGGTCGAGCGGCCCCTACGAGCAGTACTTC. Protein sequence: CASSGSSGPYEQYF.

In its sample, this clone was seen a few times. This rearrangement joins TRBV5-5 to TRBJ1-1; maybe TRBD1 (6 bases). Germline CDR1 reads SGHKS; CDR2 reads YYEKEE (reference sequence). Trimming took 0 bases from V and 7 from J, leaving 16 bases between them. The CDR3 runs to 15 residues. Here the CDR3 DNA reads TGTGCCAGCAGCTTGGCAGGGAGGGGGGCGGATGAAGCTTTCTTT. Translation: CASSLAGRGADEAFF.

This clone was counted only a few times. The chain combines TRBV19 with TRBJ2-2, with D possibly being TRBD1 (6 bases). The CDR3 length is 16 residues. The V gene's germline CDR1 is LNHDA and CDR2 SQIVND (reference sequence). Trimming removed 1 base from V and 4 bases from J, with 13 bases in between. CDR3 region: CASSIGAGAATGELFF. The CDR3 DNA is TGTGCCAGTAGTATAGGGGCAGGGGCAGCCACCGGGGAGCTGTTTTTT. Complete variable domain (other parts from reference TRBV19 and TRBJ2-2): DGGITQSPKYLFRKEGQNVTLSCEQNLNHDAMYWYRQDPGQGLRLIYYSQIVNDFQKGDIAEGYSVSREKKESFPLTVTSAQKNPTAFYLCASSIGAGAATGELFFGEGSRLTVL.

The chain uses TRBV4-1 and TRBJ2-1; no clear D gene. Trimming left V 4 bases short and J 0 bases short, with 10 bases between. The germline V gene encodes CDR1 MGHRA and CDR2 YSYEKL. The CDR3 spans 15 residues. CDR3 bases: TGCGCCAGCAGCCCTGGTTTGGCCTCCTACAATGAGCAGTTCTTC. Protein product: CASSPGLASYNEQFF.

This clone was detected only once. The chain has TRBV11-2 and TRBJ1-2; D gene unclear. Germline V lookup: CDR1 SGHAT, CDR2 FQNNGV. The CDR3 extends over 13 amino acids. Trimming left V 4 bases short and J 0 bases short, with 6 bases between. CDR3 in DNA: TGTGCCAGCAGCTCCTCTCCTAACTATGGCTACACCTTC. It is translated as CASSSSPNYGYTF.

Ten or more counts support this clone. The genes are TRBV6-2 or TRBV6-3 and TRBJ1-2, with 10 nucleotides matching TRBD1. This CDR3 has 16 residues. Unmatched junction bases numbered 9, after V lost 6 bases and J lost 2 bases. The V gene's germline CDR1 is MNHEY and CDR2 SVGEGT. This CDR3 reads CASSQEPGQGNYGYTF. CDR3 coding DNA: TGTGCCAGCAGCCAGGAACCGGGACAGGGGAACTATGGCTACACCTTC.

For the CDR3, the DNA is TGTGCCACCAGTGCGGGAGACATTTGGGGCACTGAAGCTTTCTTT. Its protein is CATSAGDIWGTEAFF. This chain uses TRBV24-1 with TRBJ1-1; no clear D. V was trimmed by 5 bases and J by 4 bases, leaving 16 bases between them. The CDR3 runs 15 residues. Per the germline V gene, CDR1 is KGHDR and CDR2 is SFDVKD.

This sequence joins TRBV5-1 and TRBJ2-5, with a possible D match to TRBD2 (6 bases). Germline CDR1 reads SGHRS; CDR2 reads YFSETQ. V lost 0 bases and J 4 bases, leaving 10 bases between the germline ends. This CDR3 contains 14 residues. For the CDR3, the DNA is TGCGCCAGCAGCTTGGGAGAGGGAGGAGAGACCCAGTACTTC. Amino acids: CASSLGEGGETQYF.

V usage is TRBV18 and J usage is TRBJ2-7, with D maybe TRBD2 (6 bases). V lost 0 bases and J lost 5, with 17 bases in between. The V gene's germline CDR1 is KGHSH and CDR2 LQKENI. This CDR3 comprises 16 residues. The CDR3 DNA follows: TGTGCCAGCTCACCACCTAGCGGAGGGGCCAAAAACGAGCAGTACTTC. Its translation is CASSPPSGGAKNEQYF.

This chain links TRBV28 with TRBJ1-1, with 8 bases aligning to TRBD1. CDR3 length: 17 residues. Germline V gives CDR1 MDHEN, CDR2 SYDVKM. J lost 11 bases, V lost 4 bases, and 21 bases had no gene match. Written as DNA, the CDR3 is TGTGCCAGCAGTTACCCAATTTCGACAGGGGAGGATTTGTCTGCTTTCTTT. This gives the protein CASSYPISTGEDLSAFF.

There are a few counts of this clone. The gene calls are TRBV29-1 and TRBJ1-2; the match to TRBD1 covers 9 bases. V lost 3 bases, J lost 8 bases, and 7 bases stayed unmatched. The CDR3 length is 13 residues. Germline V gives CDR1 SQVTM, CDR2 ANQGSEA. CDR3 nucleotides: TGCAGCGTTGACCCACAGGGGGCCCTAGGCTACACCTTC. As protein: CSVDPQGALGYTF.

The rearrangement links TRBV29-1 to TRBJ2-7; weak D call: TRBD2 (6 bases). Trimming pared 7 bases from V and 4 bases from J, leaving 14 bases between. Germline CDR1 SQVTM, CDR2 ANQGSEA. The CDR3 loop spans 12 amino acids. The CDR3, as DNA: TGCAGCGCCTGGGAGGCAGGGTACGAGCAGTACTTC. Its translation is CSAWEAGYEQYF.

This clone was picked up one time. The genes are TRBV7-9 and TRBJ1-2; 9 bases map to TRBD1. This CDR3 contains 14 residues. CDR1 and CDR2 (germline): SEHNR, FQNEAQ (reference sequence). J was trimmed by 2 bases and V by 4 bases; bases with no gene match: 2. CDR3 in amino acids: CASSSTGGNYGYTF. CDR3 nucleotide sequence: TGTGCCAGCAGCTCGACAGGGGGGAACTATGGCTACACCTTC.

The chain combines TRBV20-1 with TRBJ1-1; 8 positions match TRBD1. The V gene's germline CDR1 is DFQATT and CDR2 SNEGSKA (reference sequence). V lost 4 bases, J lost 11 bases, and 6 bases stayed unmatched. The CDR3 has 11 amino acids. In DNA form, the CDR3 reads TGCAGTGCTATCCGGACAGGGAAGGCTTTCTTT. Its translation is CSAIRTGKAFF.